These T cell receptor beta chains were read from a single sample in a study of molecular identifiers for immune sequencing clone quantification. TCRdb used MiXCR to reprocess the PCR reads, holding one entry per CDR3 protein. The profile shows 550,000 to 750,000 distinct CDR3 sequences, just under 20% of them singletons. Sequenced material: naive CD8+ T cells from blood, with Jurkat cell RNA spiked in. These receptors all stem from a human donor in good health. Some libraries in this study had Jurkat cell RNA spiked in. The CDR3 runs from the conserved cysteine through the conserved F or W. D genes are given only for firm matches. Only part of the rows carry a size: once, few, many, or a class if the clone is expanded.

J gene	clone size	D gene	CDR3 length	V gene	CDR3 DNA	CDR3 protein
TRBJ2-3	many	TRBD1	14	TRBV7-9	TGTGCCAGCAGCTTAAACAGGGGCGGGGATACGCAGTATTTT	CASSLNRGGDTQYF
TRBJ1-4	-	TRBD1	15	TRBV20-1	TGCAGTGCTAGAGAACCAGGGACAGTTGGGGAAAAACTGTTTTTT	CSAREPGTVGEKLFF
TRBJ1-1	many	TRBD1	15	TRBV3-1	TGTGCCAGCAGCCCCCCCGGACAGGAGAACACTGAAGCTTTCTTT	CASSPPGQENTEAFF
TRBJ2-1	few	TRBD1	16	TRBV12-5	TGTGCTAGTGGTTTGACTCGTCCGGGACAGGGTAATGAGCAGTTCTTC	CASGLTRPGQGNEQFF
TRBJ2-1	-	-	13	TRBV28	TGTGCCAGCAGTTGGGACATAGGCTATGAGCAGTTCTTC	CASSWDIGYEQFF
TRBJ2-7	many	-	15	TRBV28	TGTGCCAGCAGTTTAACCGGGAGCAGCTCCTACGAGCAGTACTTC	CASSLTGSSSYEQYF
TRBJ2-3	many	-	14	TRBV28	TGTGCCAGCAGTCCCCGACTAGGCGCAGATACGCAGTATTTT	CASSPRLGADTQYF
TRBJ2-5	many	TRBD2	15	TRBV2	TGTGCCAGCAGTGAACTTGGGACTATGGGTGAGACCCAGTACTTC	CASSELGTMGETQYF
TRBJ2-4	many	-	14	TRBV25-1	TGTGCCAGCATGACACAGGGCAGTTCATACATTCAGTACTTC	CASMTQGSSYIQYF
TRBJ1-4	many	-	14	TRBV11-2	TGTGCCAGCAGCTTAGATCCCCGGGGCGGGGGACTGTTTTTT	CASSLDPRGGGLFF
TRBJ2-1	many	-	16	TRBV25-1	TGTGCCAGCAGTGACACCACAGGGCAGGCCTACAATGAGCAGTTCTTC	CASSDTTGQAYNEQFF
TRBJ2-1	few	-	17	TRBV4-3	TGCGCCAGCAGCCTCTACCTTCGACAGGCTACTTACAATGAGCAGTTCTTC	CASSLYLRQATYNEQFF
TRBJ2-5	many	TRBD2	15	TRBV5-4	TGTGCCAGCAGCGCAGAGCTAGCGGGGTTGGAGACCCAGTACTTC	CASSAELAGLETQYF
TRBJ1-6	-	TRBD1	15	TRBV12-3/TRBV12-4	TGTGCCAGCAGCCAGGGACAGGGGCCAGATTCACCCCTCCACTTT	CASSQGQGPDSPLHF
TRBJ2-7	many	TRBD2	16	TRBV27	TGTGCCAGCAGTTTATCCGGCGGGAGTACCCCGGGGGAGCAGTACTTC	CASSLSGGSTPGEQYF
TRBJ2-3	many	-	15	TRBV28	TGTGCCAGCAGTAGGGAGCAGGGATCTTGGGATACGCAGTATTTT	CASSREQGSWDTQYF
TRBJ1-1	-	-	14	TRBV4-3	TGCGCCAGCAGCCAAGTGCCGGGGGCCACTGAAGCTTTCTTT	CASSQVPGATEAFF